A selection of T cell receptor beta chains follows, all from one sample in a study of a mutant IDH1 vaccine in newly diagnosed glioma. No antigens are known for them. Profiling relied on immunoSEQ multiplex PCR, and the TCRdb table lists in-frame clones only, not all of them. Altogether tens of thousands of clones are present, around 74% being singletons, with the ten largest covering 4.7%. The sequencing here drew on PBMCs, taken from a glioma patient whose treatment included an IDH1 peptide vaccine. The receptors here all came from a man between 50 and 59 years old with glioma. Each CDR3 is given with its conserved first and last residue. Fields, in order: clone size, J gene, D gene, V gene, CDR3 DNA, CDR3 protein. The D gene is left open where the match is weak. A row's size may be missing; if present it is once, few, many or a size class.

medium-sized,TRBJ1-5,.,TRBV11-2,TGTGCCAGCAGCCCCCAGGTCAATCAGCCCCAGCATTTT,CASSPQVNQPQHF
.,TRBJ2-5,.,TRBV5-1,TGCGCCAGCAACCCGAGGGGGGGAGCAGGAGAGACCCAGTACTTC,CASNPRGGAGETQYF
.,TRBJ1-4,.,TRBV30,TGTGCCTGGCGCCGCTCAGGGTCAACTAATGAAAAACTGTTTTTT,CAWRRSGSTNEKLFF
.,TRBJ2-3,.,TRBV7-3,TGTGCCAGCAGCCCAGGGGTAGGCCCCACAGATACGCAGTATTTT,CASSPGVGPTDTQYF
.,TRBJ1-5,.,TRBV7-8,TGTGCCAGCAGCTCTGACAGGAATAGCAATCAGCCCCAGCATTTT,CASSSDRNSNQPQHF
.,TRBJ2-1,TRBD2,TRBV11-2,TGTGCCAGCAGCTTAGGAGCGGGGGGGTACAATGAGCAGTTCTTC,CASSLGAGGYNEQFF
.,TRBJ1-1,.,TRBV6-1,TGTGCCAGCATGGGGTTAATGAACACTGAAGCTTTCTTT,CASMGLMNTEAFF
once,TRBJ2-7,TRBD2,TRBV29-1,TGCAGCGCCGGGACTAGCGATGGCTACGAGCAGTACTTC,CSAGTSDGYEQYF
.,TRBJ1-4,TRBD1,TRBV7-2,TGTGCCAGCAGCTTACGGACAGGGCTTAATGAAAAACTGTTTTTT,CASSLRTGLNEKLFF
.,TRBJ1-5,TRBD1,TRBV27,TGTGCCAGCAGTTTACAGACAGGGGTCCATCAGCCCCAGCATTTT,CASSLQTGVHQPQHF
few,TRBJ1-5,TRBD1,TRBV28,TGTGCCAGCAGAGCAGGGGGCGGGAGGGTTAGCAATCAGCCCCAGCATTTT,CASRAGGGRVSNQPQHF
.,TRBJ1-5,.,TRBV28,TGTGCCAGCAGTTTATCAGGGGCTGTCGAGCATTTT,CASSLSGAVEHF
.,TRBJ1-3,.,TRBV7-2,TGTGCCAGCAGCAGGGGAGGGAGTCGGGGAGACACCATATATTTT,CASSRGGSRGDTIYF
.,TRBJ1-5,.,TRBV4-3,TGCGCCAGCAGCCAAGATGGAAATAGCAATCAGCCCCAGCATTTT,CASSQDGNSNQPQHF
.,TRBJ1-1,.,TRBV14,TGTGCCAGCAGCCAAGAGTTGAACACTGAAGCTTTCTTT,CASSQELNTEAFF
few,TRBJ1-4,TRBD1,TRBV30,TGTGCCTGGACCAGACAGGGGGTTGAAAAACTGTTTTTT,CAWTRQGVEKLFF
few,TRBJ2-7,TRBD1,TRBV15,TGTGCCACCAGCAGAGATCCCTCAGGGGGATACGAGCAGTACTTC,CATSRDPSGGYEQYF
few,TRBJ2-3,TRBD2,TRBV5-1,TGCGCCAGCAGCTTGGGACTAGCGGGGGGCTACACAGATGCGCAGTATTTT,CASSLGLAGGYTDAQYF
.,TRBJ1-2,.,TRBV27,TGTGCCAGCAGTTTAGAGGGTATGGGAAACTATGGCTACACCTTC,CASSLEGMGNYGYTF
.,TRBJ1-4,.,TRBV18,TGTGCCAGCTCTCCTCGGGGAGTTCCAACTAATGAAAAACTGTTTTTT,CASSPRGVPTNEKLFF
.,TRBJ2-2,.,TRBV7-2,TGTGCCAGCAGCTACGGCCGGAACACCGGGGAGCTGTTTTTT,CASSYGRNTGELFF
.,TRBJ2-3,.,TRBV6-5,TGTGCCACCAGCCGGGACAGCACAGATACGCAGTATTTT,CATSRDSTDTQYF
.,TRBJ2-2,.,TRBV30,TGTGCCTGGAGCAATCTTGCGAACACCGGGGAGCTGTTTTTT,CAWSNLANTGELFF
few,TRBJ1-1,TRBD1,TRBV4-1,TGCGCCAGCAGCGGTCCCGGGACAGGGGATGAAGCTTTCTTT,CASSGPGTGDEAFF
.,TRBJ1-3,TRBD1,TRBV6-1,TGTGCCAGCAGTGGAGGTCAACAGGGGGTGGGAAACACCATATATTTT,CASSGGQQGVGNTIYF
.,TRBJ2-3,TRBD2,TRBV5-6,TGTGCCAGCAGCCCCATTGCGGCTAGCGGAAGCACAGATACGCAGTATTTT,CASSPIAASGSTDTQYF
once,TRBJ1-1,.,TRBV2,TGTGCCAGCACCCAAGGGGAGAACACTGAAGCTTTCTTT,CASTQGENTEAFF
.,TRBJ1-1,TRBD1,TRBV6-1,TGTGCCAGCAGTGCGCCACCGGGACAGACGACTGAAGCTTTCTTT,CASSAPPGQTTEAFF